A single sample is the source of the 13 T cell receptor beta chains below, sequenced in a study of blood T cell repertoires in COVID-19. TCRdb's table, derived via immunoSEQ multiplex PCR, lists solely in-frame clones and lacks some. The repertoire holds roughly 190,000 clones, with about 81% as singletons. The sample was peripheral blood. These TCRs come from a man aged 30 to 39 with active or convalescent COVID-19.

V is TRBV9 and J is TRBJ2-1; TRBD1 aligns across 8 bases. Trimming at V came to 3 bases and at J to 9 bases, leaving 5 bases not matched to a gene. This CDR3 is 13 amino acids long. Germline lookup yields CDR1 SGDLS and CDR2 YYNGEE. The CDR3 sequence: CASSGTGLSEQFF. The CDR3 DNA is TGTGCCAGCAGCGGGACAGGGTTAAGTGAGCAGTTCTTC.

The chain combines TRBV7-9 with TRBJ2-1, with TRBD2 matching over 10 bases. This CDR3 is 13 amino acids long. The germline V gene encodes CDR1 SEHNR and CDR2 FQNEAQ (reference sequence). Losses at the gene ends were 5 bases for V and 9 bases for J; bases not matched to a gene: 4. The CDR3 region has the DNA TGTGCCAGCAGCCCGTGGACTAGCGGTGAGCAGTTCTTC. It translates to CASSPWTSGEQFF.

The table lists this clone with many counts. This chain connects TRBV4-2 to TRBJ1-2, with D uncertain. This CDR3 contains 15 residues. Trimming removed 2 bases from V and 0 bases from J, with 10 bases in between. Looked up from germline, CDR1 is LGHNA and CDR2 is YNFKEQ. The DNA of the CDR3 is TGTGCCAGCAGCCAAATGGGAGCCACTAACTATGGCTACACCTTC. Translation: CASSQMGATNYGYTF.

This clone was detected many times. The chain carries TRBV9 and TRBJ2-5; 10 bases line up with TRBD1. V was clipped by 3 bases and J by 2 bases; unmatched bases: 13. The CDR3 is 18 residues long. The V gene's germline CDR1 is SGDLS and CDR2 YYNGEE. CDR3 loop: CASSEGRGTGATQETQYF. In nucleotides, the CDR3 is TGTGCCAGCAGCGAGGGCCGAGGGACAGGGGCTACTCAAGAGACCCAGTACTTC.

This clone was seen a few times. The gene calls are TRBV7-2 and TRBJ2-1; 8 nucleotides align to TRBD1. Germline-derived CDR1 and CDR2 are SGHTA and FQGNSA. This CDR3 is built from 18 residues. V lost 4 bases to trimming and J lost 5 bases; unmatched junction nucleotides: 16. This CDR3 reads CASSSYTGRDRTNNEQFF. CDR3 coding DNA: TGTGCCAGCAGCTCATACACCGGTCGGGACAGGACCAACAATGAGCAGTTCTTC.

This clone was seen a few times. The chain joins TRBV7-3 to TRBJ1-1, with unresolved D. The CDR3 contains 13 residues. Germline values: CDR1 SGHTA, CDR2 FQGTGA. The V end was cut by 2 bases, the J end by 1 base, with 5 bases between. CDR3: CASSLRRNTEAFF. The CDR3 nucleotides are TGTGCCAGCAGCTTACGGAGGAACACTGAAGCTTTCTTT.

V is TRBV19 and J is TRBJ1-2; 7 nucleotides match TRBD1. J gave up 0 bases and V 5 bases, and 15 bases lay outside the gene matches. Germline CDR1 is LNHDA and CDR2 is SQIVND (reference sequence). The CDR3 sequence is 18 residues long. The CDR3 sequence is CASSPATRDRGANYGYTF. The CDR3 DNA is TGTGCCAGTAGTCCGGCTACCCGGGACAGAGGAGCTAACTATGGCTACACCTTC. The whole variable domain, remainder taken from reference TRBV19 and TRBJ1-2, is DGGITQSPKYLFRKEGQNVTLSCEQNLNHDAMYWYRQDPGQGLRLIYYSQIVNDFQKGDIAEGYSVSREKKESFPLTVTSAQKNPTAFYLCASSPATRDRGANYGYTFGSGTRLTVV.

The gene calls are TRBV19 and TRBJ1-2; tentative D call: TRBD1 (5 bases). Trimming stripped 6 bases from V and 5 bases from J, with 16 bases between. The germline gives CDR1 LNHDA, CDR2 SQIVND (reference sequence). The CDR3 spans 14 residues. CDR3 in DNA: TGTGCCAGTAGCCACCAATCCCGGGGGTATGGCTACACCTTC. Its protein product is CASSHQSRGYGYTF.

V is TRBV18 and J is TRBJ1-2; weak D call: TRBD1 (6 bases). The CDR3 consists of 14 residues. Germline CDR1 and CDR2: KGHSH and LQKENI. V was shortened by 0 bases and J by 8 bases, with 13 bases between the two germline ends. CDR3 sequence (DNA): TGTGCCAGCTCACCACCGTTAACAGGGCGAGGCTACACCTTC. Protein: CASSPPLTGRGYTF.

The genes are TRBV3-1 (or the pseudogene TRBV3-2) and TRBJ1-4; D is ambiguous. This CDR3 is built from 15 residues. The germline gives CDR1 LGHDT, CDR2 YNNKEL (reference sequence). Trimming shortened V by 0 bases and J by 9 bases, and 14 bases separated the two germline ends. The CDR3 nucleotides read TGTGCCAGCAGCCAAGAAACGGTATTGGAGAAAAAACTGTTTTTT. Translation gives CASSQETVLEKKLFF.

The rearrangement uses TRBV4-1 and TRBJ1-1; no clear D. The CDR3 length is 15 residues. V lost 0 bases to trimming and J lost 0 bases, with 8 bases between them. CDR1 and CDR2 from the germline V gene are MGHRA and YSYEKL. The CDR3 DNA reads as TGCGCCAGCAGCCAAGATCCACAATTGAACACTGAAGCTTTCTTT. This codes for CASSQDPQLNTEAFF.

This clone has a handful of counts. The chain employs TRBV28 and TRBJ1-2, with 7 bases identical to TRBD1. Germline V gene lookup returns CDR1 MDHEN and CDR2 SYDVKM. The CDR3 sequence is 14 residues long. With V trimmed by 7 bases and J by 4 bases, 9 bases remained unmatched. CDR3 bases: TGTGCCAGCACCAGCGGAAGGGGGCTCTATGGCTACACCTTC. Its translation: CASTSGRGLYGYTF.

In nucleotides, the CDR3 is TGTGCCAGCAGCGAGGGACACCATACCTTGAACACTGAAGCTTTCTTT. This codes for CASSEGHHTLNTEAFF. This chain links TRBV9 with TRBJ1-1; D may be TRBD1 (6 bases). V shed 3 bases and J shed 0 bases, with 15 bases lying between them. CDR3 size: 16 residues. Per germline, CDR1 SGDLS and CDR2 YYNGEE.